A single sample gave rise to the 27 T cell receptor beta chains below, sequenced in a study of control samples from healthy donors and cancer patients. Generated by immunoSEQ multiplex PCR, the TCRdb table keeps only in-frame clones and is missing some. The sample shows about 130,000 clones, roughly 95% of them seen only once. The sample taken for sequencing was blood. Receptors originate from a man aged 25 to 40 in good health.

The DNA for the CDR3 is TGTGCCAGCAGCCCCTATAATTCACCCCTCCACTTT. It specifies CASSPYNSPLHF. The chain has TRBV7-9 and TRBJ1-6; no clear D. The CDR3 contains 12 residues. The germline CDR1 and CDR2 sequences are SEHNR and FQNEAQ (reference sequence). Deletions cut 5 bases from V and 2 bases from J, with 1 base between.

A single count supports this clone. The chain joins TRBV27 to TRBJ2-2; D uncertain. Trimming stripped 6 bases from V and 0 bases from J, with 8 bases between. CDR1 MNHEY and CDR2 SMNVEV come from the germline V gene (reference sequence). The CDR3 runs to 14 residues. The CDR3 DNA is TGTGCCAGCAGGGTCCTAGCGAACACCGGGGAGCTGTTTTTT. This codes for CASRVLANTGELFF.

V usage is TRBV7-2 and J usage is TRBJ1-1, with a tentative D call TRBD1 (5 bases). The CDR3 contains 14 residues. Trimming removed 5 bases at V and 11 bases at J, with 21 bases between. Germline-derived CDR1 and CDR2 are SGHTA and FQGNSA. Written as DNA, the CDR3 is TGTGCCAGCAGCCCGGGTGACTCCTTGGGGGTGGCTTTCTTT. Translation: CASSPGDSLGVAFF. The full variable domain, its missing parts supplied by reference TRBV7-2 and TRBJ1-1, is GAGVSQSPSNKVTEKGKDVELRCDPISGHTALYWYRQSLGQGLEFLIYFQGNSAPDKSGLPSDRFSAERTGGSVSTLTIQRTQQEDSAVYLCASSPGDSLGVAFFGQGTRLTVV.

The J gene is TRBJ1-4, the V gene TRBV4-1, with unresolved D. There are 17 residues in the CDR3. The germline V and J ends were trimmed by 6 bases and 1 base, with 18 bases remaining between them. The germline CDR1 and CDR2 sequences are MGHRA and YSYEKL. The CDR3 reads CASSQRGQVGTNEKLFF. CDR3 DNA: TGCGCCAGCAGTCAGCGAGGCCAGGTGGGAACTAATGAAAAACTGTTTTTT.

This clone was counted only a few times. The chain uses TRBV2 and TRBJ2-4; D may be TRBD1 (6 bases). Trimming pared 3 bases from V and 0 bases from J, leaving 15 bases between. CDR1 and CDR2 (germline): SNHLY, FYNNEI. The CDR3 spans 17 residues. The CDR3: CASSDPGHQLAKNIQYF. DNA of the CDR3: TGTGCCAGCAGTGACCCGGGACACCAATTAGCCAAAAACATTCAGTACTTC.

The chain couples TRBV19 to TRBJ2-7; either TRBD1 or TRBD2 may fit D (5 bases each). In germline, CDR1 is LNHDA, CDR2 SQIVND (reference sequence). V lost 4 bases and J 0 bases, leaving 19 bases between the germline ends. This CDR3 is 17 amino acids long. As DNA, the CDR3 is TGTGCCAGTAGTACAAAACCGGGACCATTAAACTCCTACGAGCAGTACTTC. Protein product: CASSTKPGPLNSYEQYF.

The rearrangement links TRBV9 to TRBJ2-3; TRBD2 aligns across 8 bases. Per germline, CDR1 SGDLS and CDR2 YYNGEE. The CDR3 runs 14 residues. Unmatched junction bases numbered 7, after V lost 7 bases and J lost 3 bases. CDR3 residues: CASGAGGETDTQYF. CDR3 DNA sequence: TGTGCCAGCGGCGCGGGGGGAGAGACAGATACGCAGTATTTT.

The chain is built from TRBV20-1 and TRBJ1-2; maybe TRBD1 (5 bases). CDR1 and CDR2 (germline): DFQATT, SNEGSKA (reference sequence). The CDR3 spans 11 residues. Deletions cut 6 bases from V and 8 bases from J, with 13 bases between. CDR3 bases: TGCAGTGCCTGGGGCAGCGGAGGCTACACCTTC. Translating gives CSAWGSGGYTF.

This chain joins TRBV9 and TRBJ2-2; D is undetermined. The CDR3 covers 14 residues. The V end lost 2 bases, the J end lost 6 bases, and 11 bases lay between the germline ends. Germline values: CDR1 SGDLS, CDR2 YYNGEE. CDR3: CASSVLEVPGELFF. CDR3 coding DNA: TGTGCCAGCAGCGTGCTGGAAGTACCCGGGGAGCTGTTTTTT.

The V gene is TRBV7-9, the J gene TRBJ2-7; a weak D match, TRBD1 (6 bases). There are 13 residues in the CDR3. V dropped 5 bases and J dropped 3 bases, with 11 bases sitting between them. CDR1 and CDR2 (germline): SEHNR, FQNEAQ (reference sequence). CDR3 bases: TGTGCCAGCAGCCCGGACAGTTTCTACGAGCAGTACTTC. Its translation is CASSPDSFYEQYF.

This clone has a single count. The rearrangement uses TRBV7-8 and TRBJ1-1; a weak D match, TRBD1 (5 bases). Germline values: CDR1 SGHVS, CDR2 FQNEAQ. V was clipped by 6 bases and J by 3 bases, with 14 bases between them. The CDR3 runs 14 residues. The DNA for the CDR3 is TGTGCCAGCAGGCGGGCAGGGTGGGACACTGAAGCTTTCTTT. Amino acids: CASRRAGWDTEAFF.

The CDR3 nucleotides are TGCAGCGTTTCTGGGTATGGCGTGGGACTTAACATTTCCTACGAGCAGTACTTC. Translated, it gives CSVSGYGVGLNISYEQYF. The chain uses TRBV29-1 and TRBJ2-7; possible D gene TRBD2, 6 bases. V was pared by 5 bases and J by 1 base, with 27 bases between. The CDR3 is 18 residues long. Germline V gene sequence: CDR1 SQVTM, CDR2 ANQGSEA.

This clone was seen a single time. The V and J genes are TRBV11-2 and TRBJ1-5; D remains ambiguous. With 1 base removed from V and 6 bases from J, the gap between germline ends came to 7 bases. The CDR3 has 13 amino acids. Germline loops: CDR1 SGHAT, CDR2 FQNNGV. CDR3 protein: CASSLGPVQPQHF. In DNA form, the CDR3 reads TGTGCCAGCAGCTTAGGCCCAGTTCAGCCCCAGCATTTT.

This sequence joins TRBV5-6 and TRBJ1-1; D is perhaps TRBD1 (6 bases). V lost 4 bases and J lost 4, with 17 bases in between. Germline CDR1 reads SGHDT; CDR2 reads YYEEEE. The CDR3 is 15 amino acids. CDR3 DNA: TGTGCCAGCAGCCGATATCAGGGGCTGTCCACTGAAGCTTTCTTT. Translating gives CASSRYQGLSTEAFF.

V usage is TRBV6-5 and J usage is TRBJ1-1; D ambiguous. CDR1 is MNHEY and CDR2 is SVGAGI in the germline V gene. The CDR3 is made up of 15 amino acids. Trimming removed 8 bases from V and 0 bases from J, with 16 bases in between. CDR3 DNA: TGTGCCAGCTCGGTCCGGGGTATCGTGAACACTGAAGCTTTCTTT. Its translation is CASSVRGIVNTEAFF.

This rearrangement joins TRBV7-6 to TRBJ1-1, with TRBD1 as a possible D gene (5 bases). V was shortened by 4 bases and J by 8 bases, with 20 bases between the two germline ends. CDR1 SGHVS and CDR2 FNYEAQ come from the germline V gene. The CDR3 extends over 15 amino acids. The CDR3 sequence is CASSSLVGLGSEAFF. CDR3 DNA sequence: TGTGCCAGCAGCTCTTTAGTGGGACTCGGCTCCGAAGCTTTCTTT.

The chain has TRBV20-1 and TRBJ1-1; D not resolved. CDR3 length equals 11 residues. CDR1 and CDR2 (germline): DFQATT, SNEGSKA (reference sequence). The germline V and J ends were trimmed by 6 bases and 7 bases, with 12 bases remaining between them. In DNA, the CDR3 is TGCAGTGCGAACGGGATCGATGAAGCTTTCTTT. It specifies CSANGIDEAFF.

This clone was seen a single time. This sequence joins TRBV24-1 and TRBJ2-3; no clear D. The germline CDR1 and CDR2 sequences are KGHDR and SFDVKD. This CDR3 is 19 amino acids long. V was pared by 3 bases and J by 2 bases, with 23 bases between. CDR3 loop: CATSDMPLGLGRSTDTQYF. The CDR3 DNA reads as TGTGCCACCAGTGATATGCCCCTCGGCTTGGGTCGGTCCACAGATACGCAGTATTTT.

The chain links TRBV5-8 to TRBJ2-7, with D perhaps matching TRBD1 (5 bases). Trimming stripped 0 bases from V and 6 bases from J, with 16 bases between. CDR3 length: 15 residues. Germline CDR1 reads SGHTS; CDR2 reads YDEGEE. DNA of the CDR3: TGTGCCAGCAGCTTGGAGTTGACAGCACCGGCCGAGCAGTACTTC. Translated: CASSLELTAPAEQYF.

This clone was seen a single time. The rearrangement joins TRBV7-9 to TRBJ1-2; 9 positions match TRBD1. Germline lookup yields CDR1 SEHNR and CDR2 FQNEAQ (reference sequence). Trimming at V came to 1 base and at J to 6 bases, leaving 6 bases not matched to a gene. The CDR3 is 15 residues long. CDR3: CASSLEAQGANGYTF. The DNA for the CDR3 is TGTGCCAGCAGCTTAGAGGCACAGGGGGCTAATGGCTACACCTTC.

V usage is TRBV3-1 (or the pseudogene TRBV3-2) and J usage is TRBJ1-5, with a weak D call TRBD1 (5 bases). The CDR3 spans 14 residues. V was clipped by 1 base and J by 1 base, with 5 bases between them. The germline V gene has CDR1 LGHDT and CDR2 YNNKEL (reference sequence). The CDR3 sequence: CASSQGGSNQPQHF. As DNA, the CDR3 is TGTGCCAGCAGCCAAGGGGGCAGCAATCAGCCCCAGCATTTT.

CDR3 DNA sequence: TGTGCCAGCAGGGCCCAGACAGGCCCCTACGAGCAGTACTTC. It specifies CASRAQTGPYEQYF. The chain is built from TRBV2 and TRBJ2-7, with D possibly matching TRBD1 (6 bases). Germline V lookup: CDR1 SNHLY, CDR2 FYNNEI. V was pared by 6 bases and J by 2 bases, with 14 bases between. This CDR3 spans 14 amino acids. The entire variable domain, with the rest obtained from reference TRBV2 and TRBJ2-7, is as follows: EPEVTQTPSHQVTQMGQEVILRCVPISNHLYFYWYRQILGQKVEFLVSFYNNEISEKSEIFDDQFSVERPDGSNFTLKIRSTKLEDSAMYFCASRAQTGPYEQYFGPGTRLTVT.

The chain couples TRBV30 to TRBJ2-2; the D is unclear. Germline CDR1 reads GTSNPN; CDR2 reads SVGIG (reference sequence). CDR3 length equals 14 residues. V was clipped by 2 bases and J by 1 base, with 8 bases between them. The CDR3 reads CAWSWQMNTGELFF. The CDR3 region has the DNA TGTGCCTGGAGTTGGCAGATGAACACCGGGGAGCTGTTTTTT.

V and J are TRBV27 and TRBJ2-6; 7 bases match TRBD1. Germline CDR1 MNHEY, CDR2 SMNVEV (reference sequence). The length of the CDR3 is 20 residues. The J segment lost 0 bases and the V segment lost 2 bases, leaving 13 bases of the junction unmatched. CDR3 nucleotides: TGTGCCAGCAGTTTACGACAGGGTCCAAACCCCCTCTCTGGGGCCAACGTCCTGACTTTC. Its protein is CASSLRQGPNPLSGANVLTF.

This chain joins TRBV30 and TRBJ1-4; TRBD1 aligns across 10 bases. The junction had 3 bases not matched to a gene; V was cut back by 5 bases and J by 3 bases. Germline V gene data show CDR1 as GTSNPN and CDR2 as SVGIG (reference sequence). This CDR3 has 14 residues. The DNA for the CDR3 is TGTGCCTGGGACAGGGGGCTCCCTAATGAAAAACTGTTTTTT. Its protein is CAWDRGLPNEKLFF.

This chain connects TRBV7-9 to TRBJ1-1; D not resolved. Germline V gene sequence: CDR1 SEHNR, CDR2 FQNEAQ (reference sequence). The CDR3 has 13 amino acids. The ends were cut back, 7 bases at V and 0 bases at J, with 9 bases in the middle. The CDR3 nucleotides read TGTGCCAGCACCCCGGCTGTGAACACTGAAGCTTTCTTT. Its protein is CASTPAVNTEAFF.

V and J are TRBV3-1 (or the pseudogene TRBV3-2) and TRBJ2-1; either TRBD1 or TRBD2 may supply D (6 bases each). This CDR3 is 16 amino acids long. The germline V and J ends were trimmed by 0 bases and 2 bases, with 11 bases remaining between them. Per germline, CDR1 LGHDT and CDR2 YNNKEL (reference sequence). Here the CDR3 DNA reads TGTGCCAGCAGCCAAGATGCCGGGGGCCCCTACAATGAGCAGTTCTTC. It encodes CASSQDAGGPYNEQFF.